The present TCR beta chain was sequenced within a study of blood T cells in healthy people across ages. Background on the study: Template-switching capture recovered about one barcoded beta molecule per two T cells.

Total RNA was isolated from each sample in quantities of at least 5 micrograms. This CDR3 is built from 16 residues. The V and J ends lost 2 bases and 5 bases, in that order; junction bases with no gene match: 7. CDR1 and CDR2 (germline): MNHEY, SMNVEV (reference sequence). The second PCR ran about 6 to 12 cycles with a sample-barcoded 5' primer and J-beta primers. TCRdb re-called the 5' RACE reads with MiXCR, one entry per CDR3 protein. The table records 910,000 or so distinct CDR3 sequences, roughly 51% of them present only once. The sequence derives from a woman aged 55-70 years in good health. Sequencing was performed on blood. This sequence joins TRBV27 and TRBJ2-3, with TRBD2 matching 10 bases. The CDR3 protein is CASSLRAGGPGDTQYF. CDR3 sequence (DNA): TGTGCCAGCAGTTTAAGAGCGGGAGGGCCGGGAGATACGCAGTATTTT.